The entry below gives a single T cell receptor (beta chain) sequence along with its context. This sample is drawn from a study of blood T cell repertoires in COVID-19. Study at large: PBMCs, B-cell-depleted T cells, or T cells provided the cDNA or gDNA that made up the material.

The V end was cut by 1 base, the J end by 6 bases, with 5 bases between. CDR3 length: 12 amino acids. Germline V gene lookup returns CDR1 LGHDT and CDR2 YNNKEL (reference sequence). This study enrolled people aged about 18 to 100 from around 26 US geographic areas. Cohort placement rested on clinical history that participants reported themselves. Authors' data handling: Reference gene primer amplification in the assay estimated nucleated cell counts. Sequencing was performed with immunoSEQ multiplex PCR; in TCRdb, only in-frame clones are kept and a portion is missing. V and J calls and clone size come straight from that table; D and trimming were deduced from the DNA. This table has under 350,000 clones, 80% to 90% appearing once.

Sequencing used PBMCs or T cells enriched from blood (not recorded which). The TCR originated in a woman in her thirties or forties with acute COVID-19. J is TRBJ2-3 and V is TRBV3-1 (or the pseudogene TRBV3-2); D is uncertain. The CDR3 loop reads CASSQVQDTQYF. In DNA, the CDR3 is TGTGCCAGCAGCCAAGTTCAGGATACGCAGTATTTT.